This T cell receptor beta chain appears in the sequencing data of a study of response to subunit inactivated influenza vaccine. Study-wide findings and caveats: The study's authors posited that every seasonal influenza vaccination enlists few new T cells.

TCRdb ran MiXCR on the RT-PCR reads and lists one entry per CDR3 protein. The table records about 520,000 distinct CDR3 sequences, over 9.5% of them present only once. Turning to this clonotype: The antigen is unknown.

Sequenced here: PBMCs from blood, sampled roughly 6 weeks after vaccination. The origin of this receptor is a man aged 45-65 years who received an inactivated influenza vaccine.

The CDR3 DNA sequence: TGTGCCAGCAGCTATACAGGGGCTCCAACTAATGAAAAACTGTTTTTT. It codes for CASSYTGAPTNEKLFF. This rearrangement joins TRBV7-9 to TRBJ1-4, with 7 bases that match TRBD1. This CDR3 is 16 amino acids long. Trimming cost V 4 bases and J 0 bases; bases outside gene matches: 5. The germline V gene encodes CDR1 SEHNR and CDR2 FQNEAQ (reference sequence).